This T cell receptor (beta chain) was captured by sequencing in a study of cytomegalovirus exposure and HLA in healthy donors. Study-level background: A previous analysis identified approximately 110 million unique TCR beta sequences derived from 180 million or so T cells. Study-wide results and caveats: The listing of approximately 160 TCR beta chains classed them as cytomegalovirus-associated. A later analysis linked a missense variant in DCLRE1C to the trimming of TCR beta V and J genes.

PCR primers comprised 60 Vbeta and 13 Jbeta primers. TCRdb's table, derived via immunoSEQ multiplex PCR, lists solely in-frame clones and lacks some. The table shows roughly 97,000 clones, with roughly 10% occurring only once. Trimming at V came to 4 bases and at J to 4 bases, leaving 4 bases not matched to a gene. The germline V gene encodes CDR1 SGHTA and CDR2 FQGNSA. The CDR3 contains 13 residues. As to this clone: Its matching antigen is unknown.

Sequenced sample: PBMCs. V usage is TRBV7-2 and J usage is TRBJ2-7; 7 bases fit TRBD2. This clonotype was sampled from a man aged 50 or older in good health and CMV-seropositive. The CDR3 nucleotides read TGTGCCAGCAGCTCGGGACTACGTTACGAGCAGTACTTC. Translating gives CASSSGLRYEQYF.